This T cell receptor beta chain was sequenced for a study of blood T cell repertoires in COVID-19. Whole-study context: Sites in the United States, Italy and Spain provided acute and convalescent COVID-19 samples. In each case, the material was cDNA or gDNA derived from T cells, B-cell-depleted T cells, or PBMCs.

The Seattle site enrolled patients during active infection and followed them longitudinally. There are 16 residues in the CDR3. CDR1 is SQVTM and CDR2 is ANQGSEA in the germline V gene. Trimming took 1 base from V and 0 from J; bases not matched to a gene: 7. Under the authors' procedure: From reference gene primer amplification, estimates of nucleated cell counts were derived. TCRdb's table, derived via immunoSEQ multiplex PCR, lists solely in-frame clones and lacks some. The DNA gave D and trimming, while V, J and clone size come from that table. This sample has around 310,000 clones, with over 75% found just once.

The chain uses TRBV29-1 and TRBJ2-3; 7 bases are shared with TRBD1. The clonotype comes from a woman between 25 and 40 years old with COVID-19, enrolled during active disease. Sequenced input: peripheral blood. The CDR3 protein is CSVEGERDSSTDTQYF. CDR3 in DNA: TGCAGCGTTGAAGGGGAACGGGACAGCAGCACAGATACGCAGTATTTT.